A single sample is the source of the 31 T cell receptor beta chains below, sequenced in a study of sequential checkpoint blockade in melanoma. Treatment defined: randomized to nivolumab then ipilimumab (arm A) or the reverse (arm B). The protocol was immunoSEQ multiplex PCR, while the TCRdb copy is restricted to in-frame clones and leaves out a portion. The sample contains 3,500 to 4,500 clones, 30% to 35% of which appear only once. This material consisted of tumor tissue (inferred from file names), taken from a patient given nivolumab and ipilimumab in sequence. The receptors originated from a human donor with melanoma.

This clone occurred a few times. The chain combines TRBV11-3 with TRBJ2-5; TRBD2 matches at 7 bases. The CDR3 length is 15 residues. The V segment lost 3 bases and the J segment 5 bases; nucleotides outside the gene matches: 9. Germline-derived CDR1 and CDR2 are SGHNT and YENEEA. The DNA of the CDR3 is TGTGCCAGCAGCTTGGACGGCGGGAGTGGGGAGACCCAGTACTTC. Translation gives CASSLDGGSGETQYF.

This clone is medium-sized by share. V is TRBV6-1 and J is TRBJ2-3; D not certain. From germline, CDR1 is MNHNS and CDR2 SASEGT. V was pared by 1 base and J by 3 bases, with 11 bases between. This CDR3 comprises 15 residues. The CDR3: CASSEDSPITDTQYF. For the CDR3, the DNA is TGTGCCAGCAGTGAAGACAGCCCCATTACAGATACGCAGTATTTT.

The chain couples TRBV7-6 to TRBJ1-1; TRBD1 aligns across 8 bases. Looked up from germline, CDR1 is SGHVS and CDR2 is FNYEAQ. The trim removed 5 bases at V and 3 bases at J, leaving 8 bases unmatched. This CDR3 spans 15 amino acids. CDR3 DNA sequence: TGTGCCAGCAGCCCCGACAGGGGTAGGGACACTGAAGCTTTCTTT. Amino acids: CASSPDRGRDTEAFF.

V usage is TRBV29-1 and J usage is TRBJ2-1; D may be TRBD1 (5 bases). The CDR3 extends over 15 amino acids. Trimming took off 4 bases at V and 4 bases at J, with 17 bases between the two ends. Germline V CDR1 and CDR2: SQVTM, ANQGSEA. CDR3 nucleotides: TGCAGCGTTGTTCCCTCGGCAGGGCAGTACAATGAGCAGTTCTTC. This gives the protein CSVVPSAGQYNEQFF.

This chain uses TRBV28 with TRBJ1-4; D is perhaps TRBD1 (5 bases). This CDR3 is 14 amino acids long. Trimming took off 7 bases at V and 8 bases at J, with 17 bases between the two ends. Per germline, CDR1 MDHEN and CDR2 SYDVKM. CDR3 DNA sequence: TGTGCCAGCATACGGGACGGGACTGGAGAAAAACTGTTTTTT. It translates to CASIRDGTGEKLFF.

The chain uses TRBV28 and TRBJ2-3; 9 nucleotides agree with TRBD1. The CDR3 is made up of 16 amino acids. Germline CDR1 is MDHEN and CDR2 is SYDVKM. With V trimmed by 6 bases and J by 0 bases, 7 bases remained unmatched. In DNA, the CDR3 is TGTGCCAGCAGGATACAGGGGGCTGTTAGCACAGATACGCAGTATTTT. It specifies CASRIQGAVSTDTQYF. Full variable domain (rest looked up from reference TRBV28 and TRBJ2-3): DVKVTQSSRYLVKRTGEKVFLECVQDMDHENMFWYRQDPGLGLRLIYFSYDVKMKEKGDIPEGYSVSREKKERFSLILESASTNQTSMYLCASRIQGAVSTDTQYFGPGTRLTVL.

This chain connects TRBV14 to TRBJ1-2; unclear D gene. V was pared by 5 bases and J by 3 bases, with 22 bases between. This CDR3 contains 17 residues. CDR1 and CDR2 (germline): SGHDN, FVKESK. The CDR3 DNA is TGTGCCAGCAGCGAAGGCGGCAGGAGCCTCTTTCACTATGGCTACACCTTC. Translation: CASSEGGRSLFHYGYTF.

CDR3 bases: TGCGCCAGCAGCGTGGACCGCGGTAGCACAGATACGCAGTATTTT. Translating it yields CASSVDRGSTDTQYF. The chain couples TRBV5-1 to TRBJ2-3; D remains unclear. The CDR3 has 15 residues. Germline V CDR1 and CDR2: SGHRS, YFSETQ. The V and J ends lost 4 bases and 0 bases respectively, with 12 bases between them.

CDR3 sequence (DNA): TGCGCCAGCAGCTTGGGCGGGGGCTGGGACGAGCAGTACTTC. Its translation is CASSLGGGWDEQYF. The chain uses TRBV5-1 and TRBJ2-7; tentative D call: TRBD2 (7 bases). The CDR3 has 14 residues. Germline CDR1 and CDR2: SGHRS and YFSETQ. Trimming removed 0 bases from V and 5 bases from J, with 12 bases in between. The full variable domain, in which reference TRBV5-1 and TRBJ2-7 provide the parts outside the CDR3, is KAGVTQTPRYLIKTRGQQVTLSCSPISGHRSVSWYQQTPGQGLQFLFEYFSETQRNKGNFPGRFSGRQFSNSRSEMNVSTLELGDSALYLCASSLGGGWDEQYFGPGTRLTVT.

The chain employs TRBV18 and TRBJ2-7; possible D gene TRBD2, 6 bases. This CDR3 is built from 13 residues. Germline V CDR1 and CDR2: KGHSH, LQKENI. Trimming shortened V by 6 bases and J by 6 bases, and 15 bases separated the two germline ends. CDR3 in amino acids: CASSPTSNGEQYF. CDR3 nucleotides: TGTGCCAGCTCCCCGACTAGTAACGGCGAGCAGTACTTC.

A few counts support this clone. The rearrangement links TRBV6-8 to TRBJ1-2; tentative D call: TRBD1 (5 bases). The CDR3 runs to 13 residues. Looked up from germline, CDR1 is MNHGY and CDR2 is SAAAGT. V lost 6 bases to trimming and J lost 3 bases, with 11 bases between them. The CDR3 protein is CASSKIRDYGYTF. The CDR3 region has the DNA TGTGCCAGCAGCAAAATCAGGGACTATGGCTACACCTTC.

This clone was counted a few times. CDR3 sequence reads: CASRSLRARVWTDTQYF. As DNA, the CDR3 is TGTGCCAGCAGGAGCCTCAGAGCAAGGGTTTGGACAGATACGCAGTATTTT. This chain connects TRBV6-8 to TRBJ2-3; D remains unclear. Deletions cut 6 bases from V and 3 bases from J, with 22 bases between. The CDR3 covers 17 residues. The germline gives CDR1 MNHGY, CDR2 SAAAGT.

The chain employs TRBV9 and TRBJ2-2, with D perhaps TRBD1 (6 bases). The V gene's germline CDR1 is SGDLS and CDR2 YYNGEE. V lost 1 base and J lost 0, with 7 bases in between. The CDR3 has 15 amino acids. CDR3: CASSVSGANTGELFF. As DNA, the CDR3 is TGTGCCAGCAGCGTATCAGGGGCGAACACCGGGGAGCTGTTTTTT.

J is TRBJ2-1 and V is TRBV5-1; D unclear. In germline, CDR1 is SGHRS, CDR2 YFSETQ. This CDR3 is built from 15 residues. Trimming cost V 0 bases and J 1 base, with 8 bases left between them. DNA for the CDR3: TGCGCCAGCAGCTTGGTTTTGAATTCCTACAATGAGCAGTTCTTC. It specifies CASSLVLNSYNEQFF.

This chain joins TRBV19 and TRBJ1-4, with D possibly matching TRBD1 (6 bases). Trimming took 2 bases from V and 8 from J, leaving 12 bases between them. The germline gives CDR1 LNHDA, CDR2 SQIVND (reference sequence). The CDR3 is 14 residues long. The CDR3: CASSISQGQEKLFF. The CDR3 nucleotides are TGTGCCAGTAGTATATCACAGGGACAAGAAAAACTGTTTTTT.

The chain employs TRBV6-8 and TRBJ2-1, with no clear D. The CDR3 loop spans 12 amino acids. Trimming took off 5 bases at V and 6 bases at J, with 8 bases between the two ends. CDR1 and CDR2 (germline): MNHGY, SAAAGT. CDR3 sequence: CASSQASNEQFF. CDR3 DNA: TGTGCCAGCAGTCAGGCTTCCAATGAGCAGTTCTTC.

This clone was observed a handful of times. The rearrangement joins TRBV5-1 to TRBJ2-3; no definite D call. The CDR3 extends over 15 amino acids. V lost 0 bases to trimming and J lost 0 bases, with 8 bases between them. Germline CDR1 and CDR2: SGHRS and YFSETQ. CDR3 amino acids: CASSLERGSTDTQYF. The CDR3 DNA reads as TGCGCCAGCAGCTTGGAACGCGGTAGCACAGATACGCAGTATTTT.

This CDR3 reads CASSPTGSTTDTQYF. Written as DNA, the CDR3 is TGCGCCAGCAGCCCTACCGGGTCCACCACAGATACGCAGTATTTT. The V call is TRBV5-1, the J call TRBJ2-3; unclear D gene. The V gene lost 4 bases and the J gene lost 2 bases, with 14 bases spanning the gap. The CDR3 runs to 15 residues. Germline CDR1 reads SGHRS; CDR2 reads YFSETQ.

The gene calls are TRBV25-1 and TRBJ2-3; D not certain. Germline V gene data show CDR1 as MGHDK and CDR2 as SYGVNS. The CDR3 runs to 16 residues. Trimming cost V 0 bases and J 3 bases, with 13 bases left between them. The CDR3 is CASSEYSGRPTDTQYF. In DNA, the CDR3 is TGTGCCAGCAGTGAATACAGTGGAAGGCCTACAGATACGCAGTATTTT.

This clone was recorded a few times. The genes are TRBV11-1 and TRBJ2-6; 7 bases line up with TRBD1. The CDR3 is made up of 15 amino acids. V lost 5 bases, J lost 1 base, and 2 bases stayed unmatched. Germline V gene sequence: CDR1 SGHAT, CDR2 FQDESV (reference sequence). The CDR3 nucleotides are TGTGCCAGCAGCCAGGGGGAGTCTGGGGCCAACGTCCTGACTTTC. Translation gives CASSQGESGANVLTF.

This chain uses TRBV25-1 with TRBJ2-7; the match to TRBD2 covers 13 bases. This CDR3 region has 14 residues. The junction had 4 bases not matched to a gene; V was cut back by 6 bases and J by 5 bases. The germline V gene has CDR1 MGHDK and CDR2 SYGVNS. CDR3 bases: TGTGCCAGCAGCCCGGGACTAGCGGGAAACGAGCAGTACTTC. This gives the protein CASSPGLAGNEQYF.

This clone appeared a few times. The same CDR3 also results from other DNA sequences found in this sample. The CDR3 loop is CASSSVGGRNTEAFF. CDR3 sequence (DNA): TGCGCCAGCAGCTCGGTGGGGGGGAGAAACACTGAAGCTTTCTTT. The rearrangement links TRBV5-1 to TRBJ1-1, with D maybe TRBD1 (5 bases). The CDR3 is made up of 15 amino acids. V was trimmed by 3 bases and J by 2 bases, leaving 14 bases between them. Germline assignment: CDR1 SGHRS and CDR2 YFSETQ.

The V gene is TRBV11-3, the J gene TRBJ2-3; no definite D call. This CDR3 is 15 amino acids long. V lost 6 bases and J lost 2, with 15 bases in between. The germline V gene encodes CDR1 SGHNT and CDR2 YENEEA. CDR3 sequence: CASRRDNSLTDTQYF. In DNA, the CDR3 is TGTGCCAGCAGGCGAGACAATAGCCTCACAGATACGCAGTATTTT.

The chain joins TRBV5-1 to TRBJ2-5; D is unresolved. The CDR3 covers 14 residues. The germline V gene encodes CDR1 SGHRS and CDR2 YFSETQ. V lost 0 bases and J lost 2, with 8 bases in between. The CDR3 spells CASSLEALQETQYF. As DNA, the CDR3 is TGCGCCAGCAGCTTGGAGGCACTACAAGAGACCCAGTACTTC.

The chain has TRBV10-2 and TRBJ2-1; TRBD2 agrees at 10 bases. The CDR3 has 15 amino acids. V lost 4 bases and J lost 2; bases outside the gene matches: 2. From germline, CDR1 is WSHSY and CDR2 SAAADI. The CDR3 bases are TGCGCCAGCAGTGGGACTAGCGGCCCCTACAATGAGCAGTTCTTC. Protein product: CASSGTSGPYNEQFF.

This clone was observed a handful of times. The chain carries TRBV6-8 and TRBJ2-7, with D tentatively TRBD2 (6 bases). The CDR3 is 13 residues long. Germline CDR1 reads MNHGY; CDR2 reads SAAAGT. V lost 6 bases to trimming and J lost 0 bases, with 9 bases between them. The CDR3 nucleotides are TGTGCCAGCAGCGCGGGACTCTCCTACGAGCAGTACTTC. Amino acid sequence: CASSAGLSYEQYF.

V usage is TRBV18 and J usage is TRBJ1-2; D perhaps matches TRBD1 (5 bases). In germline, CDR1 is KGHSH, CDR2 LQKENI. The CDR3 is made up of 13 amino acids. The V end lost 2 bases, the J end lost 7 bases, and 11 bases lay between the germline ends. CDR3 nucleotide sequence: TGTGCCAGCTCACCAATTGGGGACTCTGGCTACACCTTC. Translating gives CASSPIGDSGYTF.

This clone qualifies as medium-sized. V and J are TRBV27 and TRBJ2-7; tentatively, D is TRBD2 (6 bases). Germline CDR1 reads MNHEY; CDR2 reads SMNVEV (reference sequence). Deletions cut 3 bases from V and 3 bases from J, with 9 bases between. The CDR3 runs to 13 residues. The CDR3 sequence is CASSLGGNYEQYF. DNA for the CDR3: TGTGCCAGCAGTTTGGGGGGAAACTACGAGCAGTACTTC.

V is TRBV7-1 and J is TRBJ2-6, with D hard to call. TRBV7-1 is given ORF status, its function remaining uncertain. V was shortened by 4 bases and J by 3 bases, with 4 bases between the two germline ends. The CDR3 totals 13 residues. The CDR3 nucleotides read TGTGCCAGCAGCTTAGATGGGGCCAACGTCCTGACTTTC. Translated, it gives CASSLDGANVLTF.

This rearrangement joins TRBV6-7 to TRBJ2-1; D might be TRBD1 or TRBD2, each matching 7 bases. TRBV6-7 is an ORF for which the function is uncertain. CDR3 size: 17 residues. The ends were cut back, 5 bases at V and 6 bases at J, with 23 bases in the middle. The CDR3 loop is CASSVLGGAGEFNEQFF. In nucleotides, the CDR3 is TGTGCCAGCAGTGTGCTAGGGGGCGCGGGAGAATTCAATGAGCAGTTCTTC.

The chain carries TRBV25-1 and TRBJ2-6; D gene uncertain. Germline V CDR1 and CDR2: MGHDK, SYGVNS. Trimming took 2 bases from V and 3 from J, leaving 8 bases between them. The CDR3 covers 15 residues. CDR3 nucleotides: TGTGCCAGCAGTGAACCGTCTCTTGGGGCCAACGTCCTGACTTTC. Protein sequence: CASSEPSLGANVLTF.